This T cell receptor (beta chain) was observed in a study of blood T cell repertoires in COVID-19. Background on the study: T cells, B-cell-depleted T cells, or PBMCs provided the cDNA or gDNA that served as material.

This clone has just one count. Germline assignment: CDR1 SGHAT and CDR2 FQNNGV. V lost 5 bases to trimming and J lost 9 bases; unmatched junction nucleotides: 12. The CDR3 runs 16 residues. How the authors handled the data: Cell counts per sample came from amplifying reference gene primers. The method was immunoSEQ multiplex PCR; TCRdb's version includes in-frame clones alone and lacks a portion of them. V and J calls and clone size come straight from that table; D and trimming were deduced from the DNA. This table holds some 270,000 clones, nearly 90% found once. Sequences were obtained from peripheral blood. This sequence was found in a woman aged 40 to 50 who had recovered from COVID-19. The chain has TRBV11-2 and TRBJ2-1; 11 bases match TRBD1. The CDR3 sequence is CASSGPGQGAFGEQFF. CDR3 sequence (DNA): TGTGCCAGCAGCGGACCTGGACAGGGGGCATTTGGTGAGCAGTTCTTC.